These 3 T cell receptor beta chains were sequenced from one sample in a study of blood T cell repertoires in COVID-19 (dated by TCRdb to between 2020 and 2021). Receptor amplification or capture employed the immunoSEQ multiplex PCR assay. TCRdb holds this immuneACCESS table with in-frame rearrangements only. Some clones are missing; in checked studies, unresolved V genes explain under half, and the rest has no known cause. In this sample the table shows approximately 150,000 clones, approximately 82% of which occur a single time. 15% of the sample is held by the ten biggest clonotypes. Sequenced input: peripheral blood. These receptors all stem from a human donor with acute or convalescent COVID-19. The donor label of this sample is uncertain.

The CDR3 region is CSVEEVGEKLFF. The CDR3 DNA reads as TGCAGCGTTGAAGAGGTGGGCGAAAAACTGTTTTTT. This rearrangement joins TRBV29-1 to TRBJ1-4, with D hard to call. The germline V and J ends were trimmed by 0 bases and 8 bases, with 7 bases remaining between them. Germline assignment: CDR1 SQVTM and CDR2 ANQGSEA. The CDR3 has 12 residues.

V is TRBV2 and J is TRBJ2-7; possible D gene TRBD2, 7 bases. V shed 3 bases and J shed 0 bases, with 21 bases lying between them. Germline V gives CDR1 SNHLY, CDR2 FYNNEI. This CDR3 spans 18 amino acids. This CDR3 is CASSDDEERGGSSYEQYF. CDR3 DNA: TGTGCCAGCAGTGATGATGAAGAGAGGGGGGGGAGCTCCTACGAGCAGTACTTC.

The rearrangement links TRBV5-1 to TRBJ1-1; possible D gene TRBD1, 5 bases. The CDR3 extends over 15 amino acids. Germline CDR1 SGHRS, CDR2 YFSETQ. V dropped 4 bases and J dropped 1 base, with 14 bases sitting between them. As DNA, the CDR3 is TGCGCCAGCAGCCCGGGAGGGACCCGGAACACTGAAGCTTTCTTT. Its protein is CASSPGGTRNTEAFF.